Shown below are 20 T cell receptor beta chains from a single sample sequenced in a study of cytotoxic CD8 clonotypes in ibrutinib-treated CLL. Clones were read by immunoSEQ multiplex PCR, and TCRdb kept only the in-frame ones, dropping some. The table includes about 97,000 clones, more than 70% detected once. The sequenced sample was PBMCs, obtained after 24 months of ibrutinib treatment. These receptors were collected from a human donor with chronic lymphocytic leukemia.

The V and J genes are TRBV7-3 and TRBJ2-3; tentative D call: TRBD2 (6 bases). The length of the CDR3 is 14 residues. Trimming took 2 bases from V and 0 from J, leaving 6 bases between them. Per the germline V gene, CDR1 is SGHTA and CDR2 is FQGTGA. Here the CDR3 DNA reads TGTGCCAGCAGCTTAGGGACTAGCACAGATACGCAGTATTTT. As protein: CASSLGTSTDTQYF.

The chain is built from TRBV4-1 and TRBJ1-2, with 8 bases identical to TRBD1. The CDR3 contains 14 residues. The germline V gene encodes CDR1 MGHRA and CDR2 YSYEKL. V lost 0 bases to trimming and J lost 4 bases; unmatched junction nucleotides: 1. The CDR3 spells CASSQDTGGYGYTF. Written as DNA, the CDR3 is TGCGCCAGCAGCCAAGATACAGGGGGCTATGGCTACACCTTC.

The rearrangement links TRBV10-2 to TRBJ2-2, with D possibly being TRBD1 (5 bases). CDR1 is WSHSY and CDR2 is SAAADI in the germline V gene. The CDR3 is made up of 14 amino acids. V was shortened by 7 bases and J by 1 base, with 10 bases between the two germline ends. CDR3 DNA sequence: TGCGCCAGCAAGCTAGGACAGAACACCGGGGAGCTGTTTTTT. This encodes CASKLGQNTGELFF.

Notes on this clone: Additional DNA sequences in this sample encode the identical CDR3. The CDR3 nucleotides read TGTGCCAGCAGTTTACTTAGCGGGAGAAATGAGCAGTTCTTC. Translation gives CASSLLSGRNEQFF. This sequence joins TRBV28 and TRBJ2-1; 9 bases are a match to TRBD2. The CDR3 spans 14 residues. The germline gives CDR1 MDHEN, CDR2 SYDVKM. The V and J ends lost 2 bases and 7 bases, in that order; junction bases with no gene match: 3.

The chain links TRBV7-6 to TRBJ2-2; TRBD1 matches at 7 bases. Trimming removed 5 bases from V and 1 base from J; junction bases left unmatched: 7. This CDR3 has 16 residues. Germline CDR1 reads SGHVS; CDR2 reads FNYEAQ. CDR3 DNA sequence: TGTGCCAGCAGCCCAAGAGGGACAGAGAACACCGGGGAGCTGTTTTTT. This sequence encodes CASSPRGTENTGELFF. The whole variable domain, filled in from reference TRBV7-6 and TRBJ2-2, reads GAGVSQSPRYKVTKRGQDVALRCDPISGHVSLYWYRQALGQGPEFLTYFNYEAQQDKSGLPNDRFSAERPEGSISTLTIQRTEQRDSAMYRCASSPRGTENTGELFFGEGSRLTVL.

The gene calls are TRBV30 and TRBJ2-3, with D possibly matching TRBD1 (5 bases). Trimming left V 3 bases short and J 4 bases short, with 8 bases between. Germline CDR1 GTSNPN, CDR2 SVGIG (reference sequence). CDR3 length: 12 residues. Here the CDR3 reads CAWSQGSDTQYF. The CDR3 DNA follows: TGTGCCTGGAGCCAGGGCTCAGATACGCAGTATTTT.

The rearrangement uses TRBV5-1 and TRBJ2-6; D is uncertain. Germline values: CDR1 SGHRS, CDR2 YFSETQ. V lost 4 bases to trimming and J lost 3 bases, with 14 bases between them. This CDR3 spans 16 amino acids. The CDR3 nucleotides are TGCGCCAGCAGCAACGGACCTCGGGTTGGGGCCAACGTCCTGACTTTC. This encodes CASSNGPRVGANVLTF.

The genes are TRBV27 and TRBJ1-6; D is uncertain. CDR1 and CDR2 (germline): MNHEY, SMNVEV (reference sequence). The CDR3 totals 16 residues. Trimming removed 6 bases at V and 0 bases at J, with 12 bases between. The chain's CDR3 is CASSREASSYNSPLHF. The CDR3 coding sequence is TGTGCCAGCAGCCGAGAGGCGAGCTCCTATAATTCACCCCTCCACTTT.

This chain links TRBV7-9 with TRBJ1-5; no definite D call. The CDR3 spans 12 residues. The V end lost 1 base, the J end lost 9 bases, and 7 bases lay between the germline ends. Germline CDR1 SEHNR, CDR2 FQNEAQ (reference sequence). CDR3 nucleotides: TGTGCCAGCAGCTTAGGACCGCCGCCCCAGCATTTT. It yields the protein CASSLGPPPQHF.

This clone was recorded only once. V is TRBV7-9 and J is TRBJ2-2; 10 nucleotides line up with TRBD2. Germline V gene sequence: CDR1 SEHNR, CDR2 FQNEAQ (reference sequence). The J segment lost 3 bases and the V segment lost 3 bases, leaving 4 bases of the junction unmatched. This CDR3 contains 16 residues. CDR3 bases: TGTGCCAGCAGCTTCCACAGCGGGGGGGACACCGGGGAGCTGTTTTTT. It encodes CASSFHSGGDTGELFF.

The chain couples TRBV7-2 to TRBJ2-7; 11 bases are a match to TRBD2. Germline loops: CDR1 SGHTA, CDR2 FQGNSA. With 2 bases clipped from V and 7 bases from J, the junction kept 7 bases outside the gene matches. The CDR3 length is 15 residues. In nucleotides, the CDR3 is TGTGCCAGCAGCTTAACTAGCGGGAGATCGGGGGAGCAGTACTTC. This codes for CASSLTSGRSGEQYF. Based on the CDR3 plus reference TRBV7-2 and TRBJ2-7, the full variable domain is GAGVSQSPSNKVTEKGKDVELRCDPISGHTALYWYRQSLGQGLEFLIYFQGNSAPDKSGLPSDRFSAERTGGSVSTLTIQRTQQEDSAVYLCASSLTSGRSGEQYFGPGTRLTVT.

CDR3 nucleotides: TGTGCCTGGAGCCAGGGGGGAGGGTCCGGCTACACCTTC. Translated, it gives CAWSQGGGSGYTF. The J gene is TRBJ1-2, the V gene TRBV30; the match to TRBD1 covers 7 bases. The CDR3 extends over 13 amino acids. V shed 3 bases, J shed 8 bases, and the junction held 9 bases outside the gene matches. Germline V gives CDR1 GTSNPN, CDR2 SVGIG (reference sequence).

The gene calls are TRBV14 and TRBJ2-5; a possible D gene is TRBD1 (5 bases). Germline V gene sequence: CDR1 SGHDN, CDR2 FVKESK. V lost 2 bases, J lost 7 bases, and 14 bases lay in between. The CDR3 is made up of 14 amino acids. The CDR3 sequence is CASSQYQGIGTQYF. CDR3 coding DNA: TGTGCCAGCAGCCAATATCAGGGCATCGGGACCCAGTACTTC.

The chain links TRBV29-1 to TRBJ2-5; 10 bases match TRBD1. CDR3 length: 15 residues. Germline CDR1 and CDR2: SQVTM and ANQGSEA. The J segment lost 4 bases and the V segment lost 6 bases, leaving 11 bases of the junction unmatched. CDR3: CSVGRRDRGSETQYF. The CDR3 nucleotides read TGCAGCGTGGGGCGAAGGGACAGGGGATCAGAGACCCAGTACTTC.

The V call is TRBV28, the J call TRBJ2-3; 12 nucleotides line up with TRBD2. The germline gives CDR1 MDHEN, CDR2 SYDVKM. Trimming removed 5 bases from V and 4 bases from J; junction bases left unmatched: 16. This CDR3 region has 19 residues. The CDR3 region has the DNA TGTGCCAGCAGTCTAGCGGGAGGGGGAAGGGGACATGGACCAGATACGCAGTATTTT. It is translated as CASSLAGGGRGHGPDTQYF.

The V gene is TRBV6-5, the J gene TRBJ1-3, with D possibly matching TRBD1 (6 bases). Germline V gene lookup returns CDR1 MNHEY and CDR2 SVGAGI. Trimming stripped 0 bases from V and 3 bases from J, with 12 bases between. The CDR3 loop spans 16 amino acids. CDR3 residues: CASSYSRGGGGNTIYF. The CDR3 nucleotides are TGTGCCAGCAGTTACTCACGGGGGGGCGGTGGAAACACCATATATTTT.

This chain's CDR3 is CASSLEHGAGYGYTF. CDR3 nucleotide sequence: TGCGCCAGCAGCTTGGAGCACGGGGCGGGCTATGGCTACACCTTC. The V and J genes are TRBV5-1 and TRBJ1-2; tentative D call: TRBD1 (5 bases). Deletions cut 0 bases from V and 4 bases from J, with 13 bases between. Per the germline V gene, CDR1 is SGHRS and CDR2 is YFSETQ. CDR3 length: 15 residues.

The chain joins TRBV19 to TRBJ2-1, with D uncertain. Trimming cost V 3 bases and J 1 base, with 10 bases left between them. Per the germline V gene, CDR1 is LNHDA and CDR2 is SQIVND (reference sequence). CDR3 size: 15 residues. This CDR3 is CASSIGGGSYNEQFF. Written as DNA, the CDR3 is TGTGCCAGTAGTATTGGTGGCGGTTCCTACAATGAGCAGTTCTTC.

The V call is TRBV5-1, the J call TRBJ2-7; D not certain. The CDR3 is made up of 14 amino acids. Germline V gene sequence: CDR1 SGHRS, CDR2 YFSETQ. Trimming shortened V by 4 bases and J by 1 base, and 12 bases separated the two germline ends. CDR3 region: CASSLGGRSYEQYF. For the CDR3, the DNA is TGCGCCAGCAGCCTCGGTGGCAGATCCTACGAGCAGTACTTC. Based on the CDR3 plus reference TRBV5-1 and TRBJ2-7, the full variable domain is KAGVTQTPRYLIKTRGQQVTLSCSPISGHRSVSWYQQTPGQGLQFLFEYFSETQRNKGNFPGRFSGRQFSNSRSEMNVSTLELGDSALYLCASSLGGRSYEQYFGPGTRLTVT.

J is TRBJ2-6 and V is TRBV19; D perhaps matches TRBD1 (6 bases). There are 16 residues in the CDR3. The germline V and J ends were trimmed by 4 bases and 1 base, with 11 bases remaining between them. Per germline, CDR1 LNHDA and CDR2 SQIVND (reference sequence). The DNA of the CDR3 is TGTGCCAGTAGTAAGGGAACAGGGTCTGGGGCCAACGTCCTGACTTTC. Protein sequence: CASSKGTGSGANVLTF.